This entry concerns a single TCR beta chain. This clone may be a read error of a much larger clone one base away. The final CDR3 position lacks the conserved phenylalanine or tryptophan, pointing to a likely read error. TCRdb independently ran MiXCR on the 5' RACE reads; one entry per CDR3 protein. The table has 40,000 to 60,000 distinct CDR3 sequences, roughly 15% seen once. The sample is drawn from a study of T cells of healthy individuals. V was clipped by 2 bases and J by 0 bases; unmatched bases: 5. Germline V CDR1 and CDR2: DFQATT, SNEGSKA (reference sequence). This CDR3 contains 16 residues. V and J are TRBV20-1 and TRBJ1-4, with 8 bases that match TRBD1. The TCR originated in a human donor in good health. DNA of the CDR3: TGCAGTGCTAGATGGACAGGGAGTGCAACTAATGAAAAACTGTTTTTG. It encodes CSARWTGSATNEKLFL.